Included here is one T cell receptor (beta chain) sequence, with context. The entry originates in a study of T cell changes during pregnancy in multiple sclerosis. The CDR3 consists of 19 residues. V gave up 3 bases and J gave up 1 base, with 19 bases separating them. Germline V gene lookup returns CDR1 MNHEY and CDR2 SMNVEV (reference sequence). Repertoires were generated with immunoSEQ multiplex PCR, while TCRdb's copy carries only in-frame clones and drops some. The table records about 50,000 clones, 80% to 95% of them present only once. Sequenced here: CD4+ T cells from peripheral blood mononuclear cells, sampled in the second trimester of pregnancy. J is TRBJ2-6 and V is TRBV27; D possibly corresponds to TRBD2 (5 bases). This clonotype was obtained from a female donor with multiple sclerosis, enrolled in a pregnancy study. The CDR3 DNA reads as TGTGCCAGCAGTTTGAGAGGGTTGGTGGGGATTTCTGGGGCCAACGTCCTGACTTTC. This sequence encodes CASSLRGLVGISGANVLTF.